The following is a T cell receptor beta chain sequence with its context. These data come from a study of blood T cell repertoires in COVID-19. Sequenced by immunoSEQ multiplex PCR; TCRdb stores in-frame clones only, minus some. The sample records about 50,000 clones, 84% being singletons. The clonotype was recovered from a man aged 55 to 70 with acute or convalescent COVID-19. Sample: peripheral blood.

The CDR3 here is CASSAWTGGPDTQYF. The CDR3 nucleotides read TGCGCCAGCAGCGCCTGGACAGGGGGCCCAGATACGCAGTATTTT. The chain uses TRBV5-1 and TRBJ2-3; 11 bases agree with TRBD1. The CDR3 is made up of 15 amino acids. V gave up 4 bases and J gave up 4 bases; unmatched junction bases: 5. Germline lookup yields CDR1 SGHRS and CDR2 YFSETQ.